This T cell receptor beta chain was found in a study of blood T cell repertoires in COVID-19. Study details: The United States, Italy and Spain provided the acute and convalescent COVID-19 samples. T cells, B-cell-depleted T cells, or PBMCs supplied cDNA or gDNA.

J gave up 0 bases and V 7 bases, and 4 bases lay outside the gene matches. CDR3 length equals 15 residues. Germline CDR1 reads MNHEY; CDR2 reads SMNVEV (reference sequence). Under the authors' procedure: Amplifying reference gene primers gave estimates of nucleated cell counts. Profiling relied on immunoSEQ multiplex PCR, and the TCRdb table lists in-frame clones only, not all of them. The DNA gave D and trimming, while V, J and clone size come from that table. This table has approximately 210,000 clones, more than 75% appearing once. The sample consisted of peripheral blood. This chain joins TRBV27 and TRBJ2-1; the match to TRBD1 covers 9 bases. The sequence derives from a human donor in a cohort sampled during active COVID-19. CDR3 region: CASIPTGGSYNEQFF. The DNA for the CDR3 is TGTGCCAGCATCCCGACAGGGGGCTCCTACAATGAGCAGTTCTTC.